Described below is a single T cell receptor (beta chain) sequence and its context. Antigen: not known. This specimen belongs to a study of T cells in Graves' hyperthyroidism and ophthalmopathy. An absence of ophthalmopathy progression within 18 months meant stable Graves' hyperthyroidism. Amplification of TCR beta CDR3 regions was performed using RNA transcripts as template. TCR CDR3 regions were first amplified by RT-PCR with HTBI primers. TCRdb redid the calling of the multiplex PCR reads with MiXCR, one entry per CDR3 protein. The table includes around 190,000 distinct CDR3 sequences, about 15% detected once. CDR3 size: 16 residues. CDR1 and CDR2 from the germline V gene are ENHRY and SYGVKD. V lost 0 bases to trimming and J lost 0 bases, with 6 bases between them. Study results and limitations: A model built on 13 V-J features separated ophthalmopathy from stable hyperthyroidism.

The rearrangement uses TRBV10-3 and TRBJ2-6; D is unclear. Source material: blood. The clonotype comes from a woman in her 50s with Graves' hyperthyroidism. Written as DNA, the CDR3 is TGTGCCATCAGTGAGTCGTCCAGCTCTGGGGCCAACGTCCTGACTTTC. The encoded protein is CAISESSSSGANVLTF.